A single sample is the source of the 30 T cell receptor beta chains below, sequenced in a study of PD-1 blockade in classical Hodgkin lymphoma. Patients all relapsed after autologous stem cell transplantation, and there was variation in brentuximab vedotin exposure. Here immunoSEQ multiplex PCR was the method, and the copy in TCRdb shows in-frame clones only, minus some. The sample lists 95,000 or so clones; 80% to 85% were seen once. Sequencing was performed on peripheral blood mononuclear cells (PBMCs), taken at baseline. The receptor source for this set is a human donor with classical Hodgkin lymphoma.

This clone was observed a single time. The CDR3 loop reads CASGLGGGGTDTQYF. CDR3 nucleotide sequence: TGTGCTAGTGGTTTAGGGGGGGGCGGCACAGATACGCAGTATTTT. V and J are TRBV12-5 and TRBJ2-3; TRBD2 might be the D (7 bases). Germline CDR1 reads LGHNT; CDR2 reads FRNRAP. The CDR3 runs 15 residues. Trimming took off 3 bases at V and 1 base at J, with 11 bases between the two ends.

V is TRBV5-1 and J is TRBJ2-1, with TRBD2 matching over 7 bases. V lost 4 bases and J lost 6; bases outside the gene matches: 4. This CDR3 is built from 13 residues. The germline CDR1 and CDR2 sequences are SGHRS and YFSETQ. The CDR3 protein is CASSREAGNEQFF. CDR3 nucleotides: TGCGCCAGCAGCCGGGAGGCGGGCAATGAGCAGTTCTTC.

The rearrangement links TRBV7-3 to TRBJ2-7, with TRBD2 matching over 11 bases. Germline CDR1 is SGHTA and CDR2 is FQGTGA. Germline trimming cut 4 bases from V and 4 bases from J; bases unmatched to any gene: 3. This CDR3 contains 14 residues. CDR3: CASSSLAGGYEQYF. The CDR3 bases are TGTGCCAGCAGCTCCCTAGCGGGAGGTTACGAGCAGTACTTC.

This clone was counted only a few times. DNA of the CDR3: TGTGCCAGCAGTGTGGTAGAAGAGAACACTGAAGCTTTCTTT. It encodes CASSVVEENTEAFF. The V gene is TRBV2, the J gene TRBJ1-1; no clear D. This CDR3 spans 14 amino acids. The germline V gene encodes CDR1 SNHLY and CDR2 FYNNEI. Trimming removed 4 bases from V and 1 base from J, with 10 bases in between.

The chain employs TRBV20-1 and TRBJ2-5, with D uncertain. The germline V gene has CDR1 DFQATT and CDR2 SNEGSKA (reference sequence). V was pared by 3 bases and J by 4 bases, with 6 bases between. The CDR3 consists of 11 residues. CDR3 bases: TGCAGTGCTAGCTTAATAGAGACCCAGTACTTC. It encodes CSASLIETQYF.

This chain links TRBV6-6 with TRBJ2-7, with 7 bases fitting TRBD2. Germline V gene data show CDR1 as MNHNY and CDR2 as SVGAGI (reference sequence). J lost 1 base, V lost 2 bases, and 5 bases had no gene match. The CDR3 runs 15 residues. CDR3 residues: CASSYTRLASYEQYF. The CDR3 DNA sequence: TGTGCCAGCAGTTACACACGACTAGCTTCCTACGAGCAGTACTTC.

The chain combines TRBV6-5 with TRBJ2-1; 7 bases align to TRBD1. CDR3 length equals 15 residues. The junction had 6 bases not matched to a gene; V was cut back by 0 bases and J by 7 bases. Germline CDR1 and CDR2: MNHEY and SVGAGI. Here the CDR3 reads CASSYSPGTVNEQFF. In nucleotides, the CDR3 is TGTGCCAGCAGTTACTCCCCCGGGACAGTTAATGAGCAGTTCTTC.

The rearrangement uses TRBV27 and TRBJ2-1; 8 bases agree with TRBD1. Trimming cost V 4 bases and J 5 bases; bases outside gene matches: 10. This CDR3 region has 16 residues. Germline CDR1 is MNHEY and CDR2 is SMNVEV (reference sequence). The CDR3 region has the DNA TGTGCCAGCAGTTCGAAGACAGGGGCCCCTAACAATGAGCAGTTCTTC. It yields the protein CASSSKTGAPNNEQFF.

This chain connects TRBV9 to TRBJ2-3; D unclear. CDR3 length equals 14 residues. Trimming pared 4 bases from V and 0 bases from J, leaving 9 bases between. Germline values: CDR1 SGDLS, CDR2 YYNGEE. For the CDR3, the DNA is TGTGCCAGCAGCCGAGGTTTAAGCACAGATACGCAGTATTTT. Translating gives CASSRGLSTDTQYF.

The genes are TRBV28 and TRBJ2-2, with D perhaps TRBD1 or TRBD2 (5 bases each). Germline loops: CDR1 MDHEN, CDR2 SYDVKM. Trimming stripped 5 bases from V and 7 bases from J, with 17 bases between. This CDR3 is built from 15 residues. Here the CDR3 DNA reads TGTGCCAGCAGTACCCTAGGGGAGAGGGTCGGGGAGCTGTTTTTT. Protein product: CASSTLGERVGELFF.

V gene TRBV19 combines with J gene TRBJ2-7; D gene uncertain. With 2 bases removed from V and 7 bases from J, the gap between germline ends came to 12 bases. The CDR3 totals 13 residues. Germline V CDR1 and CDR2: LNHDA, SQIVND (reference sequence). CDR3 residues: CASSINALGEQYF. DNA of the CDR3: TGTGCCAGTAGTATAAATGCCCTCGGGGAGCAGTACTTC.

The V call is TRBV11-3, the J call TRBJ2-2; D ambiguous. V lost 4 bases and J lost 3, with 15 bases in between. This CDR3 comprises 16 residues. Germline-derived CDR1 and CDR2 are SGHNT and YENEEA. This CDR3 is CASSSLLTSHTGELFF. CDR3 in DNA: TGTGCCAGCAGCTCCCTCCTCACGTCACACACCGGGGAGCTGTTTTTT.

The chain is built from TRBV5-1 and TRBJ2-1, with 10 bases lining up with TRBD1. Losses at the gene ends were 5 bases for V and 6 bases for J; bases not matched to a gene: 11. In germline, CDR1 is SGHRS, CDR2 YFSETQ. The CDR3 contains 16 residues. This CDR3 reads CASRLLAGTGANEQFF. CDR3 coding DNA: TGCGCCAGCAGACTGCTAGCTGGGACAGGGGCCAATGAGCAGTTCTTC.

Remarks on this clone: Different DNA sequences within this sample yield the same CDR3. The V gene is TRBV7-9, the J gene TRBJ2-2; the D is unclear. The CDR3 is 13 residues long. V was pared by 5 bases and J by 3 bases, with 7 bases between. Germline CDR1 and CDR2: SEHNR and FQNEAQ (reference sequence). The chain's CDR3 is CASSRRDTGELFF. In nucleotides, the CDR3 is TGTGCCAGCAGCCGACGGGACACCGGGGAGCTGTTTTTT.

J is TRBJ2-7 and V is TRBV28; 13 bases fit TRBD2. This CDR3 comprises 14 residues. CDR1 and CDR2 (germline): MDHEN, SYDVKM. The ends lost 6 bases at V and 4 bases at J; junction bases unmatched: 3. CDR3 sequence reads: CASRGTSGIYEQYF. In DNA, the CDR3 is TGTGCCAGCAGGGGGACTAGCGGGATATACGAGCAGTACTTC.

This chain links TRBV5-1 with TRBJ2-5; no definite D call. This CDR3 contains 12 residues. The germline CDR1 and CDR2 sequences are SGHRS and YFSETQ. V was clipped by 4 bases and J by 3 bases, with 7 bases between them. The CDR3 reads CASSDQEETQYF. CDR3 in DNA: TGCGCCAGCAGCGACCAAGAAGAGACCCAGTACTTC.

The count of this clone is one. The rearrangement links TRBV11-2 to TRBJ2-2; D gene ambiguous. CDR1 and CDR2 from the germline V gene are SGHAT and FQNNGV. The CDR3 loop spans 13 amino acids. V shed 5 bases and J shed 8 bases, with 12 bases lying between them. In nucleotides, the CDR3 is TGTGCCAGCAGCCCAACCCCTCTAGGGGAGCTGTTTTTT. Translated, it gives CASSPTPLGELFF.

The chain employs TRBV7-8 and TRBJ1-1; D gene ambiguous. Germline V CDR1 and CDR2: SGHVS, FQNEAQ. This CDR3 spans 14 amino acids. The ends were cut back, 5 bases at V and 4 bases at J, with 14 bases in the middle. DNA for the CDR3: TGTGCCAGCAGCCCAGTCCGGGTCGGCACTGAAGCTTTCTTT. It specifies CASSPVRVGTEAFF.

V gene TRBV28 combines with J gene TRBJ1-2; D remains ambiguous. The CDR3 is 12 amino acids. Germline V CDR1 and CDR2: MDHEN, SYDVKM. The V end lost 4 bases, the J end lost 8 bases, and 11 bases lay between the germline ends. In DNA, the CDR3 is TGTGCCAGCAGTTGGACCCAACGGGGCTACACCTTC. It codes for CASSWTQRGYTF.

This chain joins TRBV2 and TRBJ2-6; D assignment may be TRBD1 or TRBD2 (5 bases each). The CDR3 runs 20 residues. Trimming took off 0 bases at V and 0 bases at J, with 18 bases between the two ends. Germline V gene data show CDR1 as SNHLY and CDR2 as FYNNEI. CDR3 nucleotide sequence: TGTGCCAGCAGTGAAGCAGGGCTCGGGCAGGGAGCCTCTGGGGCCAACGTCCTGACTTTC. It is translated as CASSEAGLGQGASGANVLTF. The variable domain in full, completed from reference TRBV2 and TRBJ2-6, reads EPEVTQTPSHQVTQMGQEVILRCVPISNHLYFYWYRQILGQKVEFLVSFYNNEISEKSEIFDDQFSVERPDGSNFTLKIRSTKLEDSAMYFCASSEAGLGQGASGANVLTFGAGSRLTVL.

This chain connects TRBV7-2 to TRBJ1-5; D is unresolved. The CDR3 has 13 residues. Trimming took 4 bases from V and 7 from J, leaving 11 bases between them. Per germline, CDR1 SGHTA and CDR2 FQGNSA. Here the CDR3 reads CASSWAGSQPQHF. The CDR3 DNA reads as TGTGCCAGCAGCTGGGCAGGTAGCCAGCCCCAGCATTTT.

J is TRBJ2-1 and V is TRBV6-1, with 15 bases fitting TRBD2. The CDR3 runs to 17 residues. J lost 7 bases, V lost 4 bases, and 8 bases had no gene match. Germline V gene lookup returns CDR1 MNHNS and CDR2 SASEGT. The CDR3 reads CASSATGLAGGPNEQFF. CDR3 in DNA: TGTGCCAGCAGTGCCACTGGACTAGCGGGAGGGCCGAATGAGCAGTTCTTC.

The CDR3 loop reads CASSLAGQLSGNTIYF. The CDR3 DNA sequence: TGTGCCAGCAGCTTAGCGGGACAGCTCTCTGGAAACACCATATATTTT. The chain is built from TRBV7-2 and TRBJ1-3, with 7 bases matching TRBD1. The CDR3 consists of 16 residues. CDR1 is SGHTA and CDR2 is FQGNSA in the germline V gene. The V and J ends lost 0 bases and 0 bases, in that order; junction bases with no gene match: 2.

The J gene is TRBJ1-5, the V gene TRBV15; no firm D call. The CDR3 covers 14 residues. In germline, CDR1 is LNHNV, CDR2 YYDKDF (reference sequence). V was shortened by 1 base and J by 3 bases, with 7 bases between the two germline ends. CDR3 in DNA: TGTGCCACCAGCAGAGGCCAGAACAATCAGCCCCAGCATTTT. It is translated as CATSRGQNNQPQHF. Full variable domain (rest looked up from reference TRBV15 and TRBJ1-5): DAMVIQNPRYQVTQFGKPVTLSCSQTLNHNVMYWYQQKSSQAPKLLFHYYDKDFNNEADTPDNFQSRRPNTSFCFLDIRSPGLGDTAMYLCATSRGQNNQPQHFGDGTRLSIL.

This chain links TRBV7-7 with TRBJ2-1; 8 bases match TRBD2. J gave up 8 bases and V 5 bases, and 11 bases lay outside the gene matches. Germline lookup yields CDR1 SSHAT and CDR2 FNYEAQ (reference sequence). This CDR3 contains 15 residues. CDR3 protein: CASSPGGGPWDEQFF. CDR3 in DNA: TGTGCCAGCAGCCCGGGGGGGGGCCCCTGGGATGAGCAGTTCTTC.

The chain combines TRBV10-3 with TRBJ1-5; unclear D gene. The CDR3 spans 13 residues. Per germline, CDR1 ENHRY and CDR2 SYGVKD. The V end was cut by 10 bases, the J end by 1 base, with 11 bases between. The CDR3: CATQPGSNQPQHF. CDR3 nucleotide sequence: TGTGCCACTCAACCGGGGAGCAATCAGCCCCAGCATTTT.

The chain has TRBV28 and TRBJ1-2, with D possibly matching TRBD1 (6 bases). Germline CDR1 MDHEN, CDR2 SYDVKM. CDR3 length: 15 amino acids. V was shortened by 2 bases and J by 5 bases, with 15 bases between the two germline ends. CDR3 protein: CASSLRARGGYGYTF. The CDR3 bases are TGTGCCAGCAGTTTAAGGGCCAGGGGCGGATATGGCTACACCTTC.

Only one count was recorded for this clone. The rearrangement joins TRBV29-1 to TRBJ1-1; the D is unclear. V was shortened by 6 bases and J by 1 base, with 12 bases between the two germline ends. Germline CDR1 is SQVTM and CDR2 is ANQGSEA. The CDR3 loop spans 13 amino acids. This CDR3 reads CSVGKEQNTEAFF. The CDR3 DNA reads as TGCAGCGTGGGAAAAGAACAGAACACTGAAGCTTTCTTT.

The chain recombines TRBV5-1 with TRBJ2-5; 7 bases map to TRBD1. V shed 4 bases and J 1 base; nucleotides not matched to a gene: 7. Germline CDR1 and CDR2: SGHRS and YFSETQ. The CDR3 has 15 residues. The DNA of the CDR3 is TGCGCCAGCAGCCAGGAGACAGGGTCCCAAGAGACCCAGTACTTC. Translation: CASSQETGSQETQYF.

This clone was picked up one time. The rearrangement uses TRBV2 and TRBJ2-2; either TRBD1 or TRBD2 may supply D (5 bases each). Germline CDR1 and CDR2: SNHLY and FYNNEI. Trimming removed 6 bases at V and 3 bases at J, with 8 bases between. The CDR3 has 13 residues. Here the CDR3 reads CASRGTYTGELFF. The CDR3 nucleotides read TGTGCCAGCAGGGGGACCTACACCGGGGAGCTGTTTTTT.